This T cell receptor beta chain comes out of a study of neurological immune-mediated disorders. The study, taken as a whole, reports: Private repertoires in all groups were suggested by the finding that expanded clones across subjects shared no CDR3 amino acid sequences.

The cDNA was generated by 5'RACE with 10-nucleotide random UMIs. Using its own MiXCR run on the 5' RACE reads, TCRdb lists one record per CDR3 protein. The sample records fewer than 90,000 distinct CDR3 sequences, roughly 10% being singletons. Germline V CDR1 and CDR2: MDHEN, SYDVKM. This CDR3 is 15 amino acids long. Unmatched junction bases numbered 14, after V lost 3 bases and J lost 12 bases. The sample's time point: longitudinal time-point 1 (baseline). On this clonotype itself: No antigen is known for it. A clone one base away is much larger, so this may be a read error.

The sample consisted of PBMCs. This sequence joins TRBV28 and TRBJ2-1, with 7 nucleotides matching TRBD1. The TCR comes from a man aged 30 to 45 in good health. This CDR3 is CASSLCETGIFGQFF. The CDR3 DNA reads as TGTGCCAGCAGTTTGTGTGAGACAGGGATTTTCGGGCAGTTCTTC.